Listed here are 22 T cell receptor beta chains from one sample, sequenced in a study of a mutant IDH1 vaccine in newly diagnosed glioma. The antigens for these receptors are not known. Noted time point: week 47, end of study. Doses consisted of 300 ug of mutant IDH1 20-mer peptide each, paired with topical imiquimod. Measured with immunoSEQ multiplex PCR; TCRdb has only the in-frame clones, and not every one. This table holds around 50,000 clones, approximately 64% found once. This material consisted of peripheral blood mononuclear cells (PBMCs), taken from a glioma patient whose treatment included an IDH1 peptide vaccine. The receptors come from a man aged 40-49 years with glioma. Some clones in this sample may be carry-over from other donors' samples.

In its sample, this clone was seen many times. The genes are TRBV5-6 and TRBJ1-1, with 8 bases matching TRBD1. Losses at the gene ends were 0 bases for V and 5 bases for J; bases not matched to a gene: 3. This CDR3 is built from 14 residues. Germline lookup yields CDR1 SGHDT and CDR2 YYEEEE. In nucleotides, the CDR3 is TGTGCCAGCAGCTTGGGGACAGGGTGGACTGAAGCTTTCTTT. This gives the protein CASSLGTGWTEAFF.

This clone was seen a handful of times. The chain combines TRBV7-9 with TRBJ1-5, with a weak D call TRBD1 (5 bases). V lost 1 base to trimming and J lost 6 bases, with 10 bases between them. Germline lookup yields CDR1 SEHNR and CDR2 FQNEAQ (reference sequence). The CDR3 has 14 amino acids. The DNA for the CDR3 is TGTGCCAGCAGCTTAGGTGCAGGGAGTCAGCCCCAGCATTTT. Encoded protein: CASSLGAGSQPQHF.

The chain uses TRBV30 and TRBJ2-2; no firm D call. CDR1 is GTSNPN and CDR2 is SVGIG in the germline V gene (reference sequence). V was shortened by 4 bases and J by 0 bases, with 12 bases between the two germline ends. The CDR3 runs 15 residues. CDR3: CAWKELVSNTGELFF. The DNA for the CDR3 is TGTGCCTGGAAGGAGCTGGTTTCGAACACCGGGGAGCTGTTTTTT. The whole variable domain, filled in from reference TRBV30 and TRBJ2-2, reads SQTIHQWPATLVQPVGSPLSLECTVEGTSNPNLYWYRQAAGRGLQLLFYSVGIGQISSEVPQNLSASRPQDRQFILSSKKLLLSDSGFYLCAWKELVSNTGELFFGEGSRLTVL.

The genes are TRBV18 and TRBJ1-2; a possible D gene is TRBD1 (5 bases). The V end lost 8 bases, the J end lost 7 bases, and 17 bases lay between the germline ends. Germline values: CDR1 KGHSH, CDR2 LQKENI. The CDR3 covers 13 residues. The CDR3 spells CASSPTVQAGYTF. The CDR3 coding sequence is TGTGCCAGCAGCCCGACAGTGCAAGCTGGCTACACCTTC.

This chain uses TRBV5-6 with TRBJ2-2; D is undetermined. This CDR3 is 13 amino acids long. Germline V gives CDR1 SGHDT, CDR2 YYEEEE. Trimming shortened V by 0 bases and J by 6 bases, and 6 bases separated the two germline ends. Here the CDR3 reads CASSLAAPGELFF. CDR3 DNA: TGTGCCAGCAGCTTGGCGGCTCCCGGGGAGCTGTTTTTT.

This clone was observed a few times. The chain uses TRBV5-1 and TRBJ2-2; a possible D gene is TRBD2 (5 bases). Germline lookup yields CDR1 SGHRS and CDR2 YFSETQ. V lost 4 bases and J lost 6, with 19 bases in between. CDR3 length equals 16 residues. CDR3 nucleotides: TGCGCCAGCAGCGTGGAGGCTGACGTGACGTCCGGGGAGCTGTTTTTT. Translation: CASSVEADVTSGELFF.

J is TRBJ2-3 and V is TRBV27; D uncertain. Germline CDR1 reads MNHEY; CDR2 reads SMNVEV (reference sequence). V lost 5 bases, J lost 0 bases, and 9 bases lay in between. The CDR3 has 14 amino acids. The CDR3 nucleotides read TGTGCCAGCAGTCCCCGCCTTAGCACAGATACGCAGTATTTT. Its protein product is CASSPRLSTDTQYF.

Only a few counts were recorded for this clone. This sequence joins TRBV9 and TRBJ2-5; D ambiguous. CDR3 length: 14 amino acids. Trimming removed 3 bases from V and 5 bases from J, with 14 bases in between. The germline CDR1 and CDR2 sequences are SGDLS and YYNGEE. Here the CDR3 reads CASSGSVATETQYF. In DNA, the CDR3 is TGTGCCAGCAGCGGGAGCGTTGCGACGGAGACCCAGTACTTC.

This rearrangement joins TRBV19 to TRBJ1-4; D uncertain. V lost 4 bases to trimming and J lost 7 bases, with 13 bases between them. Germline-derived CDR1 and CDR2 are LNHDA and SQIVND (reference sequence). This CDR3 contains 14 residues. The CDR3 loop is CASSSESGLEKLFF. For the CDR3, the DNA is TGTGCCAGTAGTAGTGAAAGCGGTCTTGAAAAACTGTTTTTT.

This clone was picked up one time. This chain connects TRBV6-5 to TRBJ2-1; 7 nucleotides agree with TRBD1. CDR1 and CDR2 from the germline V gene are MNHEY and SVGAGI. The CDR3 runs to 14 residues. After removal of 6 bases from V and 1 base from J, the junction contained 3 bases not matched to a gene. In DNA form, the CDR3 reads TGTGCCAGCAGAACGGACAGGTCCTACAATGAGCAGTTCTTC. Protein product: CASRTDRSYNEQFF.

This clone has a handful of counts. CDR3 bases: TGTGCCTGGGCCCCTGAGGGCCGAGGCTACACCTTC. Amino acid sequence: CAWAPEGRGYTF. The chain is built from TRBV30 and TRBJ1-2, with D unclear. The CDR3 totals 12 residues. V shed 5 bases and J shed 8 bases, with 15 bases lying between them. Germline V gene lookup returns CDR1 GTSNPN and CDR2 SVGIG (reference sequence).

The CDR3 DNA sequence: TGTGCCAGCAACGACAGGGTCGGGACTGAAGCTTTCTTT. This translates into CASNDRVGTEAFF. V gene TRBV6-5 combines with J gene TRBJ1-1; TRBD1 matches 7 bases. This CDR3 is 13 amino acids long. CDR1 and CDR2 (germline): MNHEY, SVGAGI. The trim removed 7 bases at V and 5 bases at J, leaving 7 bases unmatched.

The chain combines TRBV5-5 with TRBJ1-2, with 7 bases matching TRBD1. V dropped 4 bases and J dropped 0; count of bases not matched to a gene: 6. The germline V gene encodes CDR1 SGHKS and CDR2 YYEKEE (reference sequence). The CDR3 consists of 15 residues. The CDR3 coding sequence is TGTGCCAGCAGCGCCGGGACAGCCTCTAACTATGGCTACACCTTC. It translates to CASSAGTASNYGYTF.

The rearrangement uses TRBV2 and TRBJ1-4; TRBD1 is a possible D gene (5 bases). CDR3 size: 15 residues. Germline CDR1 reads SNHLY; CDR2 reads FYNNEI. Trimming stripped 3 bases from V and 3 bases from J, with 11 bases between. This CDR3 reads CASSEAGWANEKLFF. The CDR3 nucleotides are TGTGCCAGCAGTGAGGCAGGGTGGGCTAATGAAAAACTGTTTTTT.

The chain has TRBV20-1 and TRBJ1-2; D ambiguous. The V end was cut by 0 bases, the J end by 5 bases, with 4 bases between. This CDR3 comprises 11 residues. CDR1 and CDR2 (germline): DFQATT, SNEGSKA (reference sequence). CDR3 coding DNA: TGCAGTGCTAGAGATTCTTATGGCTACACCTTC. This gives the protein CSARDSYGYTF.

CDR3 sequence: CAPQGLAKNIQYF. CDR3 sequence (DNA): TGTGCCCCGCAGGGTTTAGCCAAAAACATTCAGTACTTC. The chain uses TRBV10-3 and TRBJ2-4; tentatively, D is TRBD1 (5 bases). In germline, CDR1 is ENHRY, CDR2 SYGVKD. Trimming removed 11 bases from V and 0 bases from J, with 11 bases in between. The CDR3 has 13 amino acids.

The V gene is TRBV5-1, the J gene TRBJ2-3, with D possibly matching TRBD1 (6 bases). The CDR3 contains 15 residues. The germline gives CDR1 SGHRS, CDR2 YFSETQ. V dropped 0 bases and J dropped 2 bases, with 10 bases sitting between them. The CDR3 DNA reads TGCGCCAGCAGCTTGGACAGGGCAAACACAGATACGCAGTATTTT. Amino acid sequence: CASSLDRANTDTQYF.

The chain combines TRBV10-1 with TRBJ2-5, with TRBD1 identical over 9 bases. This CDR3 region has 15 residues. Germline trimming cut 4 bases from V and 5 bases from J; bases unmatched to any gene: 8. Germline V lookup: CDR1 WNHNN, CDR2 SYGVQD (reference sequence). The CDR3 sequence: CASSASGTGKETQYF. The CDR3 region has the DNA TGCGCCAGCAGTGCTTCGGGGACAGGGAAGGAGACCCAGTACTTC.

The J gene is TRBJ1-6, the V gene TRBV7-8; D is undetermined. Trimming removed 1 base from V and 8 bases from J, with 6 bases in between. The CDR3 consists of 13 residues. Germline V gene data show CDR1 as SGHVS and CDR2 as FQNEAQ. The CDR3 region is CASSLVRDSPLHF. The CDR3 DNA sequence: TGTGCCAGCAGCTTAGTTAGGGATTCACCCCTCCACTTT.

The chain has TRBV18 and TRBJ1-6; D is perhaps TRBD1 (5 bases). Trimming removed 3 bases from V and 8 bases from J, with 14 bases in between. The CDR3 contains 15 residues. Germline loops: CDR1 KGHSH, CDR2 LQKENI. CDR3 residues: CASSPSAGGDSPLHF. The CDR3 nucleotides are TGTGCCAGCTCACCGTCAGCGGGGGGAGATTCACCCCTCCACTTT. The whole variable domain, filled in from reference TRBV18 and TRBJ1-6, reads NAGVMQNPRHLVRRRGQEARLRCSPMKGHSHVYWYRQLPEEGLKFMVYLQKENIIDESGMPKERFSAEFPKEGPSILRIQQVVRGDSAAYFCASSPSAGGDSPLHFGNGTRLTVT.

This sequence joins TRBV4-1 and TRBJ1-2; the D gene is possibly TRBD1 (6 bases). The germline CDR1 and CDR2 sequences are MGHRA and YSYEKL. This CDR3 spans 18 amino acids. V shed 0 bases and J shed 4 bases, with 21 bases lying between them. In DNA, the CDR3 is TGCGCCAGCAGCCAAGAAGGGGGTAGATTGGGGTTCGGCTATGGCTACACCTTC. The encoded protein is CASSQEGGRLGFGYGYTF.

J is TRBJ2-5 and V is TRBV10-3; D possibly corresponds to TRBD2 (6 bases). Between the trimmed V and J ends, which lost 2 bases and 8 bases, there was a span of 12 bases. Germline CDR1 ENHRY, CDR2 SYGVKD. The CDR3 spans 13 residues. The DNA for the CDR3 is TGTGCCATCAGTGAGGGGGACTCAGCCACCCAGTACTTC. Translating gives CAISEGDSATQYF.